This T cell receptor (beta chain) stems from a study of T cell changes during pregnancy in multiple sclerosis. Clones were read by immunoSEQ multiplex PCR, and TCRdb kept only the in-frame ones, dropping some. The sample carries about 45,000 clones, approximately 92% recorded once. Trimming cost V 4 bases and J 1 base, with 7 bases left between them. The CDR3 is 13 amino acids. Germline V gene sequence: CDR1 KGHSH, CDR2 LQKENI. V gene TRBV18 combines with J gene TRBJ1-1; tentatively, D is TRBD1 (5 bases). This clonotype was obtained from a female donor with multiple sclerosis, enrolled in a pregnancy study. Source: CD4+ T cells from peripheral blood mononuclear cells, taken before pregnancy. CDR3 sequence reads: CASSRQGNTEAFF. The CDR3 region has the DNA TGTGCCAGCTCACGGCAGGGGAACACTGAAGCTTTCTTT.